The following is a T cell receptor (beta chain) sequence with its context. Some clones are missing from TCRdb's copy, which holds only in-frame ones; the method was immunoSEQ multiplex PCR. The table shows about 2.4 million clones, with more than 85% occurring only once. This entry comes from a study of shared clonotypes between healthy human individuals. The CDR3 is made up of 14 amino acids. The germline V and J ends were trimmed by 5 bases and 6 bases, with 11 bases remaining between them. CDR1 is MNHEY, CDR2 SVGAGI, per germline. Sequencing was carried out using naive CD4+ T cells from PBMCs. Stated subset: CD45RA+ positively selected. This receptor was taken from a man aged 18 to 29 in good health. Some clones in this sample may be carry-over from other donors' samples. The chain couples TRBV6-5 to TRBJ1-6; tentatively, D is TRBD1 (6 bases). CDR3 residues: CASSPGTLNSPLHF. The CDR3 DNA follows: TGTGCCAGCAGTCCCGGGACACTTAATTCACCCCTCCACTTT.